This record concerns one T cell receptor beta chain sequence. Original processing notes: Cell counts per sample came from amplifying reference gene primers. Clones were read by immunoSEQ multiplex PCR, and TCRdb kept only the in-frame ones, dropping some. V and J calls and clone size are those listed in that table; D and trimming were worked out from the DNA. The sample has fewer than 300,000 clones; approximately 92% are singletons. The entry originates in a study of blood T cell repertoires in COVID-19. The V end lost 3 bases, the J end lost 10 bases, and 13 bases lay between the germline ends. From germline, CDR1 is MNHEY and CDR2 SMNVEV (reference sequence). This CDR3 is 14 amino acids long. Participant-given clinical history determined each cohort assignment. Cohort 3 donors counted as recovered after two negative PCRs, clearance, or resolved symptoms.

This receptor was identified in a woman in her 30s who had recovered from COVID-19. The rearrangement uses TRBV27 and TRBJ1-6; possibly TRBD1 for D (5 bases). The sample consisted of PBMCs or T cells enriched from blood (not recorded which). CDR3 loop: CASSFQGLKSPLHF. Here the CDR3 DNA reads TGTGCCAGCAGTTTTCAGGGTCTGAAGTCACCCCTCCACTTT.